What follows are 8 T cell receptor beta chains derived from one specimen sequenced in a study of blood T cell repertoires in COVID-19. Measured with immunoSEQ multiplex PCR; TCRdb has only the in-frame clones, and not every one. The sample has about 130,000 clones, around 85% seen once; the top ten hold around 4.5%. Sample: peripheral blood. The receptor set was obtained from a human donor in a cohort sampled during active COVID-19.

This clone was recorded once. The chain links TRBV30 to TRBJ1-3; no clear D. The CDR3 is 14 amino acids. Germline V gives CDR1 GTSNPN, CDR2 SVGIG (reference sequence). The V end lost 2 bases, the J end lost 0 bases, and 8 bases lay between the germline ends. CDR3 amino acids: CAWSPVSSGNTIYF. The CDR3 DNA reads TGTGCCTGGAGTCCGGTTTCCTCTGGAAACACCATATATTTT.

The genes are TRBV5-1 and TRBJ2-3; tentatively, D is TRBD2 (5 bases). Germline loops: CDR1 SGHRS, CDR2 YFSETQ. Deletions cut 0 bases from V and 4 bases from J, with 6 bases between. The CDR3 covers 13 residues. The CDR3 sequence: CASSLGRADTQYF. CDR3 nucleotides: TGCGCCAGCAGCTTGGGGCGGGCAGATACGCAGTATTTT.

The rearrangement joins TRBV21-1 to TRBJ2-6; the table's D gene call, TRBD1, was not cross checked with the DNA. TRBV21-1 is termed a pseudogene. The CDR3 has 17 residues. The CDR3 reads CASSIRHLGTGANVLTF. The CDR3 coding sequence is TGTGCCAGCAGCATACGACACCTCGGAACTGGGGCCAACGTCCTGACTTTC.

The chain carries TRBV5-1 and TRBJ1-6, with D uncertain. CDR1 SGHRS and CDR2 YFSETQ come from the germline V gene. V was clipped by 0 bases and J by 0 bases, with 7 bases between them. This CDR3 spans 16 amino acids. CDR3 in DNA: TGCGCCAGCAGCTTGGAACCTAGCTCCTATAATTCACCCCTCCACTTT. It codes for CASSLEPSSYNSPLHF.

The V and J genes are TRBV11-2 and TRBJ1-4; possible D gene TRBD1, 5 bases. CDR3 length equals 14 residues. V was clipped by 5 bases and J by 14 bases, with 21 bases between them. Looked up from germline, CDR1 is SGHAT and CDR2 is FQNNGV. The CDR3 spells CASSTGGSNSGLFF. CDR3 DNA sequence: TGTGCCAGCAGCACGGGGGGGTCCAATAGCGGTCTGTTTTTT. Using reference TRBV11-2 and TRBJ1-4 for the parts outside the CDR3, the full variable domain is EAGVAQSPRYKIIEKRQSVAFWCNPISGHATLYWYQQILGQGPKLLIQFQNNGVVDDSQLPKDRFSAERLKGVDSTLKIQPAKLEDSAVYLCASSTGGSNSGLFFGSGTQLSVL.

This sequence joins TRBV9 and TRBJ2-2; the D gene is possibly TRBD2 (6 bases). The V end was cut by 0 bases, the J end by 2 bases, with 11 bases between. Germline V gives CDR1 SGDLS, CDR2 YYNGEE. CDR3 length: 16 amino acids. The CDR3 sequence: CASSVGGGYNTGELFF. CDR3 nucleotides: TGTGCCAGCAGCGTAGGGGGAGGATATAACACCGGGGAGCTGTTTTTT.

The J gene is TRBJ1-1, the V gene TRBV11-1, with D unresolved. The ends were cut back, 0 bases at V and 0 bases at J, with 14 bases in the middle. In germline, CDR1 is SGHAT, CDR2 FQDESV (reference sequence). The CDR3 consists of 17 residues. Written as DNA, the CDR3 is TGTGCCAGCAGCTTAGCGGTGGTCCCCCACTTGAACACTGAAGCTTTCTTT. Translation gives CASSLAVVPHLNTEAFF.

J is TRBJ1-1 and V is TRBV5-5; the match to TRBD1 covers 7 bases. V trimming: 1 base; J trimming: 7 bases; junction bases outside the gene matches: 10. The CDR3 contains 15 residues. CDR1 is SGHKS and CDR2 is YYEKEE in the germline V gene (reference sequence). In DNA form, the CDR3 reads TGTGCCAGCAGCTTGACAGGGGTTGCCGTCCTTGAAGCTTTCTTT. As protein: CASSLTGVAVLEAFF.